What follows are 3 T cell receptor beta chains derived from one specimen sequenced in a study of blood T cell repertoires in COVID-19. Only in-frame clones appear in the TCRdb table, and some are missing; sequencing was by immunoSEQ multiplex PCR. The sample holds 97,000 or so clones, about 78% seen once. Sequencing input: peripheral blood. The receptors come from a man aged 55 to 69 with active or convalescent COVID-19.

This clone appeared once. The chain links TRBV30 to TRBJ2-5; 8 bases align to TRBD1. The trim removed 3 bases at V and 4 bases at J, leaving 7 bases unmatched. The CDR3 is 14 residues long. The V gene's germline CDR1 is GTSNPN and CDR2 SVGIG (reference sequence). The CDR3 region is CAWRGQGARETQYF. In DNA form, the CDR3 reads TGTGCCTGGAGAGGGCAGGGGGCGCGAGAGACCCAGTACTTC. The full variable domain, with the rest looked up from reference TRBV30 and TRBJ2-5, is SQTIHQWPATLVQPVGSPLSLECTVEGTSNPNLYWYRQAAGRGLQLLFYSVGIGQISSEVPQNLSASRPQDRQFILSSKKLLLSDSGFYLCAWRGQGARETQYFGPGTRLLVL.

V is TRBV18 and J is TRBJ2-2, with 10 bases lining up with TRBD2. J gave up 6 bases and V 4 bases, and 8 bases lay outside the gene matches. In germline, CDR1 is KGHSH, CDR2 LQKENI. CDR3 length: 16 amino acids. CDR3 region: CASSLTSGSASGELFF. The CDR3 DNA is TGTGCCAGCTCACTGACTAGCGGGTCGGCGTCCGGGGAGCTGTTTTTT.

This clone has only one observation. The V gene is TRBV20-1, the J gene TRBJ2-3; D possibly corresponds to TRBD2 (6 bases). CDR1 and CDR2 (germline): DFQATT, SNEGSKA (reference sequence). Trimming removed 3 bases from V and 6 bases from J, with 7 bases in between. This CDR3 is 11 amino acids long. CDR3 sequence reads: CSASGSDTQYF. DNA of the CDR3: TGCAGTGCTAGCGGGAGCGATACGCAGTATTTT.